The rows below give T cell receptor beta chains drawn from one sample of a study of shared clonotypes between healthy human individuals. Produced via immunoSEQ multiplex PCR; TCRdb's table is partial and in-frame only. The sample yields some 480,000 clones, around 80% seen once. Source material: PBMCs. The receptors originated from a woman aged 40 to 49 in good health. Some clones in this sample may be carry-over from other donors' samples. CDR3s include the opening cysteine and the closing phenylalanine or tryptophan. Rows give clone size only sometimes, using once, few, many, or a class for an expanded clone.

j_call clone_size v_call cdr3_aa
TRBJ2-4 NA TRBV28 CASSFPGLAKNIQYF
TRBJ1-4 NA TRBV5-1 CASSLGPLGEKLFF
TRBJ2-1 once TRBV4-1 CASSQMGRGRQFF
TRBJ1-1 few TRBV6-4 CASADRDDTEAFF
TRBJ1-2 many TRBV20-1 CSARKDYGYTF
TRBJ2-2 few TRBV19 CASSGGINTGELFF
TRBJ2-7 once TRBV9 CASSGYPREVHEQYF
TRBJ2-1 NA TRBV9 CASSVGDRVGEQFF
NA NA TRBV27 CATGIGGSLEQYF
TRBJ2-1 NA TRBV18 CASSPAGTSGSNEQFF
TRBJ1-1 NA TRBV10-1 CASSGQGGTEAFF
NA NA TRBV10-2 CASSLAGEGEQYF
TRBJ2-1 NA TRBV5-1 CASSLAGVGQFF
TRBJ2-2 NA TRBV5-1 CASETDGGAGATGELFF
TRBJ2-2 NA TRBV19 CASSATSGNTGELFF
TRBJ1-2 few TRBV28 CASSLERGRNYGYTF
TRBJ2-2 NA TRBV11-3 CASSLAGPPNTGELFF
TRBJ2-1 NA TRBV5-4 CASSRGTAGAHNEQFF
TRBJ2-7 NA TRBV15 CATSGPGLAGEYEQYF
TRBJ2-5 NA TRBV9 CASSVGHRGSQETQYF
TRBJ2-1 NA TRBV5-8 CASRRRGLPTNEQFF
TRBJ1-1 NA TRBV19 CASSIEGSDTEAFF
TRBJ2-2 NA TRBV5-6 CASSKRQGSDTGELFF
TRBJ1-3 NA TRBV9 CASSPQGTGNTIYF
TRBJ2-2 once TRBV7-2 CASSLAWEVVSTGELFF
TRBJ2-7 NA TRBV28 CASSETSGGLYEQYF
TRBJ1-2 NA TRBV5-4 CASSPGQINYGYTF
TRBJ2-3 NA TRBV9 CASSVDETSTDTQYF
TRBJ1-2 NA TRBV4-3 CASSQDQGQGYGYTF
TRBJ2-7 NA TRBV28 CASSLWGQGAPEQYF
TRBJ1-2 NA TRBV6-5 CASSYKVDYGYTF
TRBJ2-7 many TRBV28 CASSGRSGRFYEQYF
TRBJ2-7 NA TRBV7-9 CASRSEGHRQYF
TRBJ2-5 NA TRBV6-1 CASKGLHAGGTQYF
TRBJ2-1 once TRBV11-3 CASSAPGLATEQFF
TRBJ2-6 NA TRBV18 CASSPTRISGANVLTF
TRBJ2-7 few TRBV11-1 CASSFDLPQERQTYEQYF
TRBJ2-7 NA TRBV28 CASFDRYSYEQYF
TRBJ2-2 NA TRBV7-9 CASSLEGRAGELFF
TRBJ2-3 NA TRBV6-5 CASSYRGPSTDTQYF
TRBJ2-7 NA TRBV5-1 CASSHPDSNYEQYF
TRBJ1-1 NA TRBV9 CASSVEARGGTEAFF
TRBJ2-3 NA TRBV5-1 CASSSLLAGASTDTQYF
TRBJ2-5 NA TRBV6-6 CASSYYAGETQYF
TRBJ2-7 NA TRBV25-1 CASSEHTGDEQYF
TRBJ2-2 NA TRBV7-3 CASSLASGQSGKLFF
TRBJ2-6 few TRBV7-2 CASSLSLFGLSGANVLTF
TRBJ2-5 NA TRBV7-9 CASTRDTQETQYF
TRBJ2-1 few TRBV9 CASGTGTRANEQFF
TRBJ2-5 NA TRBV7-6 CASSRYTGGLQETQYF
TRBJ2-7 once TRBV6-5 CASSSAAGSYEQYF
TRBJ1-5 NA TRBV28 CASSLGDGEGNQPQHF
TRBJ2-7 NA TRBV5-4 CASRRDRESDEQYF
TRBJ1-1 few TRBV30 CAWSETEAFF
TRBJ2-1 NA TRBV27 CASSFEGPFYNEQFF